The 5 T cell receptor beta chains presented below share a single source sample, sequenced in a study of blood T cell repertoires in COVID-19. The method was immunoSEQ multiplex PCR; TCRdb's version includes in-frame clones alone and lacks a portion of them. The sample holds about 220,000 clones, around 81% seen once. Specimen: peripheral blood. The source is a woman aged 55-69 years with acute or convalescent COVID-19.

Notes on this clone: A junction end diverges from the germline sequence, so it may reflect a read error. The chain carries TRBV7-9 and TRBJ1-2; 7 bases agree with TRBD1. The germline V gene encodes CDR1 SEHNR and CDR2 FQNEAQ (reference sequence). The CDR3 is made up of 17 amino acids. The CDR3 region has the DNA TGTGCCAGCAGTTTAGCCCTAGGGACAGAGGGGAAGTATGGCTACACCTTC. This codes for CASSLALGTEGKYGYTF.

The count of this clone is one. This same CDR3 is encoded by further DNA sequences in the sample. The CDR3 DNA is TGTGCCAGCAGCCGAGGACAAAACACTGAAGCTTTCTTT. This codes for CASSRGQNTEAFF. The chain recombines TRBV3-1 (or the pseudogene TRBV3-2) with TRBJ1-1; D possibly corresponds to TRBD1 (5 bases). Trimming shortened V by 4 bases and J by 2 bases, and 8 bases separated the two germline ends. Germline V CDR1 and CDR2: LGHDT, YNNKEL (reference sequence). This CDR3 spans 13 amino acids.

The rearrangement uses TRBV3-1 (or the pseudogene TRBV3-2) and TRBJ1-1; D is ambiguous. This CDR3 region has 14 residues. Germline loops: CDR1 LGHDT, CDR2 YNNKEL (reference sequence). V was shortened by 0 bases and J by 8 bases, with 13 bases between the two germline ends. The CDR3 DNA reads TGTGCCAGCAGCCAAGAAAGTCGAGGTGGGGAAGCTTTCTTT. Protein sequence: CASSQESRGGEAFF.

This rearrangement joins TRBV6-1 to TRBJ2-1; 8 nucleotides line up with TRBD2. Germline trimming cut 2 bases from V and 3 bases from J; bases unmatched to any gene: 3. CDR3 size: 15 residues. The germline V gene has CDR1 MNHNS and CDR2 SASEGT. The CDR3 nucleotides read TGTGCCAGCAGTGAATTAGCGGGGAACTACAATGAGCAGTTCTTC. Residues: CASSELAGNYNEQFF.

The chain joins TRBV6-6 to TRBJ1-2, with D maybe TRBD1 (6 bases). In germline, CDR1 is MNHNY, CDR2 SVGAGI (reference sequence). The CDR3 consists of 15 residues. V lost 5 bases to trimming and J lost 0 bases, with 13 bases between them. CDR3 amino acids: CASSETGNPNYGYTF. The CDR3 DNA reads as TGTGCCAGCAGTGAGACAGGCAACCCTAACTATGGCTACACCTTC.